This TCR beta chain was documented in a study of cytomegalovirus exposure and HLA in healthy donors (dated by TCRdb to 2017 to 2019). Broadly, across the study: In an earlier analysis of several hundred of the donors, 250 to 300 Gb of sequence data and approximately 120 million unique TCR beta sequences from approximately 180 million T cells were reported. An early release that covered several hundred HLA-typed donors contained 250 to 350 gigabases of sequencing data and tens of millions of unique TCR sequences. The genetic ancestry cluster associated with self-reported Caucasian donors included approximately 85% of the roughly 360 genotyped donors. The study was designed to test whether signatures of past pathogen exposure could be identified by cataloging public T cell receptors. The study used immunosequencing to profile the T cell repertoires of approximately 630 subjects and linked those repertoires to cytomegalovirus serostatus. In addition to the first cohort of several hundred subjects, a separate validation cohort of under 150 different subjects was used. To predict cytomegalovirus infection status, the study combined high-throughput TCR immunosequencing, statistical association of individual TCRs with disease status, and machine learning. To study patterns of TCR occurrence, a later analysis re-analyzed previously published TCR beta repertoires from 666 donors and added high-resolution HLA genotyping. The later analysis used no new phenotypic data to find candidate immune exposures, relying instead on TCR beta sequences and their occurrence across donors. In an earlier analysis of more than 550 of the donors, high-throughput TCR beta sequencing was used to judge whether each TCR beta V gene segment behaved as functional or pseudogenic. Alongside the repertoire data, information on donor age, sex, ethnicity and CMV serostatus was compiled. A later genetic analysis took genome-wide SNP genotypes for about 60% of the roughly 670 donors and used that subset as a discovery cohort. Every repertoire in the discovery cohort had been generated on one and the same sequencing platform. Class I and class II HLA loci were covered by the typing at four-digit resolution. The number of typed donors differed by locus: roughly 629-640 for A, B, C, DRB1 and DQB1; some 500 for DQA1; 606 for DPA1; and around 450 for DPB1. Because of strong linkage in the cohort, roughly five DR-DQ haplotypes were treated as single units for association and clustering. Among 300 to 500 genotyped donors of the cohort, an average of around 220,000 unique TCR beta nucleotide sequences was sequenced per donor, of which about 20% were non-productive. The full study reports these points: Because HLA typing was missing for some donors at each locus, association tests included only the typed subset. In a later analysis, HLA-associated TCR beta chains showed more clonal expansion and lower generation probabilities than non-associated chains that were equally common. The cohort was sequenced for TCR beta chains only, and without alpha or paired-chain data the features that could be detected were limited. Strong co-occurrence of HLA alleles, especially DR and DQ, made assigning TCR associations to individual alleles difficult. In vitro tests confirmed that a few of the cytomegalovirus-associated TCR beta chains recognize cytomegalovirus antigens. Because counts were too low, some 17 rarely observed V segments, including chromosome 9 orphons, were left out of the earlier analysis of several hundred of the donors. CMV serostatus was the only immune exposure information available for the cohort. The authors suggested that the approach could potentially be extended to other disease states and immunological phenotypes. Correlated functional status among segregating V segments might reflect linkage disequilibrium, but an unknown experimental factor could not be ruled out. Some IMGT-functional V segments, including TRBV6-2 and TRBV6-3, could not be distinguished by the 87-base-pair reads and were therefore excluded. While some public TCRs were present in many individuals, most TCR sequences turned up only very rarely across donors. Compared with the 666-donor mean, donors in an Asian-associated ancestry cluster had fewer N-insertions in productive TCRs, according to a later genetic analysis. In a later analysis, the rate of TCR association differed among HLA loci, with DRB1 alleles having the most associated TCRs and HLA-C alleles having the fewest. The presence/absence analyses assumed that sequencing depth was roughly uniform across donors, and that assumption may not be true. A cluster of highly shared sequence variants was judged likely to be a technical artifact of the sequencing pipeline. A further reported finding was that TCR beta sequences accurately predicted the HLA-A and HLA-B alleles for most subjects in the first cohort. In the study, some 160 TCR beta chains were listed as associated with cytomegalovirus. Cytomegalovirus status was reported to be diagnosed by the classifier with high specificity and sensitivity in both the original and validation cohorts. A later analysis found that most CMV-associated TCR beta chains appeared HLA-restricted, with HLA associations seemingly driven largely by CMV exposure. A later analysis associated 16,951 TCR beta sequences with specific HLA alleles at a false discovery rate of 0.05. In a later genetic analysis, a missense DCLRE1C variant was associated with V-gene and J-gene trimming of TCR beta chains, and the association was replicated in an independent cohort. An earlier analysis of approximately 540 of the donors showed that most TCR beta V segments appeared in productive rearrangements either about 87% or about 30% of the time, which broadly matched IMGT annotations. According to a later analysis, parvovirus B19, influenza, CMV and Epstein-Barr virus appeared linked to several top co-occurrence clusters.

Libraries were prepared through the immunoSEQ multiplex PCR assay. For the multiplex PCR, a mixture combining 60 forward primers for TCR Vbeta segments and 13 reverse primers for TCR Jbeta segments was used. Amplification of the CDR3 region of rearranged TCR beta genes was performed with a multiplex PCR assay on genomic DNA. Amplified TCR beta libraries were sequenced as 87-base-pair reads on the Illumina HiSeq System. In the source study's methods: In a later analysis, 70 million to 95 million unique TCR beta chains were counted across the 690 or so repertoires, and approximately 9.9 million of these chains were shared by at least two donors. Raw reads were error-corrected and collapsed into unique sequences by a nearest-neighbor algorithm in which closely related sequences were merged to remove PCR and sequencing errors. Alignment of CDR3 sequences to IMGT reference sequences was used to assign V, D and J gene segments. For a sequence to be retained, at least a six-nucleotide match to both a V gene segment and a J gene segment was required. A rearrangement counted as productive if the CDR3 had no stop codons and remained in frame with V and J, and every other rearrangement counted as non-productive. Following IMGT convention, CDR3 was defined as the stretch from the second conserved V-encoded cysteine up to the conserved J-encoded phenylalanine. The earlier analysis of some 600 of the donors excluded sequences that lacked an unambiguous match to a single V gene segment. In an earlier analysis of 587 of the donors, a V segment was called functional when productive rearrangements were above 56.7%, and segregating when the standard deviation between donors exceeded 5%. A statistical classification framework was developed to diagnose cytomegalovirus status using the catalog of TCR beta chain sequences. In a later analysis, TCR nucleotide sequences were compared against IMGT/GENE-DB human TR gene sequences so that V and J genes could be assigned. A later analysis assigned CDR3 sequences and most-parsimonious VDJ recombination scenarios with the TCRdist pipeline. In a later analysis, each TCR beta chain was defined by its CDR3 amino acid sequence together with its V-gene family, and reads lacking a unique V-gene family were excluded. A later analysis removed 450 to 600 highly shared, low-generation-probability nucleotide sequences to deal with suspected cross-contamination and a sequencing artifact. In a later analysis, a clonal expansion index was calculated for each public chain from normalized within-repertoire ranks of inferred template counts. A later analysis computed generation probabilities with a VDJ recombination model fitted to out-of-frame rearrangements, and checked the results against IGoR. In a later analysis, TCR-TCR, TCR-HLA and TCR-CMV co-occurrence was scored with hypergeometric tests, and a repertoire-size bias correction was applied to TCR pairs. A later analysis estimated false discovery rates by permuting HLA or CMV assignments 20 times. In a later analysis, co-occurring TCRs were grouped using DBSCAN, with TCRdist sequence similarity added in when clustering inside HLA-allele-positive subsets. Repertoires with fewer than 30,000 or more than 120,000 public chains, plus five repertoires with anomalous nucleotide sharing, were excluded from co-occurrence clustering. Entries here come from immuneACCESS through TCRdb and include only in-frame sequences with V and J called. Some clones fail to appear in such tables; in the studies checked, an unresolved V gene covers under half of the shortfall, and the cause of the remainder is unknown. V, J and clone size reflect that table, while D and trimming were determined from the DNA. In this sample the table shows 140,000 or so clones, roughly 86% of which occur a single time. Of the sample, roughly 0.5% falls within the top ten clones.

V ends up 2 bases short and J 2 bases short, with an unmatched junction base count of 7. From the cysteine up to the phenylalanine, the CDR3 has a length of 16 residues. The sequence is cut down to CDR3 DNA, 48 bases in frame from base 1. Reading the germline V gene gives CDR1 MNHEY and CDR2 SVGAGI. The cohort consisted of 600 to 700 healthy bone marrow donors. At the time of sampling, every cohort member was nominally healthy, though immune exposures that went unrecorded were likely present. The donor tested CMV seronegative, placing the donor among the approximately 360 seronegative members of the cohort. Each donor provided a peripheral blood sample, and peripheral blood mononuclear cells were used for TCR beta sequencing. The Qiagen DNeasy Blood Extraction Kit was used to extract genomic DNA from the blood cell samples. Notes on this clone: Its cognate antigen has yet to be identified. Base qualities are missing; no much larger clone stands one base away.

This sequence was found in a woman aged 40 to 50 in good health and CMV-seronegative. The V and J genes are TRBV6-5 and TRBJ2-7; 9 bases in the junction line up with TRBD2. The sample consisted of PBMCs. The CDR3 is CASSYSAASGTYEQYF. The DNA reads as follows: TGTGCCAGCAGTTACAGTGCGGCTAGCGGGACCTACGAGCAGTACTTC.